What follows are 3 T cell receptor beta chains derived from one specimen sequenced in a study of T cells after yellow fever vaccination. TCRdb fed the 5' RACE reads into MiXCR, producing one record per CDR3 protein. The table lists under 600,000 distinct CDR3 sequences, about 13% of them singletons. The sample was PBMCs, taken on the day of the yellow fever booster vaccination. The receptor set was obtained from a man aged 30 to 45 who received the YFV17D yellow fever vaccine.

CDR3 protein: CSAPATGGSYNEQFF. The CDR3 nucleotides read TGCAGTGCGCCGGCGACGGGAGGCTCCTACAATGAGCAGTTCTTC. The chain links TRBV20-1 to TRBJ2-1, with TRBD2 matching over 7 bases. Germline values: CDR1 DFQATT, CDR2 SNEGSKA (reference sequence). This CDR3 is 15 amino acids long. Losses at the gene ends were 6 bases for V and 0 bases for J; bases not matched to a gene: 8.

V gene TRBV30 combines with J gene TRBJ2-1; TRBD2 matches at 10 bases. Germline CDR1 GTSNPN, CDR2 SVGIG (reference sequence). This CDR3 is 13 amino acids long. V dropped 6 bases and J dropped 7; count of bases not matched to a gene: 6. As DNA, the CDR3 is TGTGCCTGTTCTAGCGGGAGCGGGAATGAGCAGTTCTTC. Its translation is CACSSGSGNEQFF.

The chain is built from TRBV9 and TRBJ2-1, with D perhaps TRBD1 (5 bases). CDR1 is SGDLS and CDR2 is YYNGEE in the germline V gene. Trimming pared 2 bases from V and 7 bases from J, leaving 13 bases between. The CDR3 loop spans 14 amino acids. CDR3 coding DNA: TGTGCCAGCAGCGTGGGGCAGGCTTCGAATGAGCAGTTCTTC. Protein sequence: CASSVGQASNEQFF.